This record concerns one T cell receptor (beta chain) sequence. What antigen it recognizes has not been identified. No base qualities exist here, and no much larger clone lies one base off it. The data derive from a study of shared clonotypes between healthy human individuals (dated by TCRdb to about 2020). Regarding the study in general: A couple of women and a few men aged 18 to 49 years were included in the cohort. Blood TCR repertoires of roughly five healthy adults were deeply sequenced to estimate repertoire size and the extent of clonotype sharing between individuals. Libraries were prepared and TCR repertoires were sequenced by different laboratories using diverse techniques, in order to increase sequencing depth and limit assay-specific biases. Leukapheresis yielded between about 0.9 and 9.5 billion PBMCs per donor. For each donor, CD4 naive and CD4 memory were each run on three plates, CD8 naive on two plates, and CD8 memory on one plate. Findings and caveats that apply to the study as a whole: Incomplete sequencing was indicated by rarefaction of sorted-subset datasets, despite the large sequencing depth. Naive subsets generally had larger estimated clonotype richness than memory subsets. Compared with non-shared clonotypes, the clonotypes found in all four sorted-subset donors had higher generation probabilities. Because the study included only a small number of donors, the genetic and exposure-history diversity represented was limited. Pairwise subsampling indicated that sequencing depth was expected to affect the degree of clonotype sharing among donors. Sampling was restricted to blood, and TCR repertoires in tissue are likely to differ from TCR repertoires in blood. About 4.5% of naive CD4, 3.5% of naive CD8, 2.3% of memory CD4, and about 0.4% of memory CD8 clonotypes were shared across several donors.

There are 14 amino acids in the CDR3, from cysteine to phenylalanine inclusive. The read is trimmed to its CDR3 DNA, 42 bases read in frame from base 1. After removal of 4 bases from V and 7 bases from J, the junction retains 5 bases not matched to a gene. The germline V gene supplies CDR1 SGHDN and CDR2 FVKESK. Using the deep immunoSEQ assay, TCR CDR3 regions were amplified from genomic DNA by multiplex PCR. For each cell subset, the extracted genomic DNA was distributed evenly across all wells of several immunoSEQ 96-well plates, and each plate served as one replicate. For sorted subsets, approximately 210 ng of genomic DNA, equivalent to 25,000 to 35,000 T cell genomes, went into each replicate PCR. Purified libraries were quantified with a Qubit 3.0 fluorometer, sized on a Bioanalyzer 2100, and re-quantified with the KAPA Library Quantification kit. Every immunoSEQ 96-well plate was sequenced on a dedicated single-read 150-cycle Illumina NextSeq 550 flow cell. On the study's bioinformatics: Because the immunoSEQ output held only junctional sequences and lacked quality scores, the filtering could not match the filtering applied to full-length reads. Sequences were annotated with PyIR, a Python wrapper for IgBLAST v1.9, and V/J genes and CDR3 were assigned using IMGT germline references. Reads were removed for weak V/J assignments (E-value above 1e-6), missing CDR3, stop codons, out-of-frame junctions, or ambiguous translated residues. V3J clonotypes were defined as sequences sharing the same inferred V gene, J gene, and CDR3 amino acid sequence. Percentage overlap between repertoires was calculated by dividing the number of shared unique clonotypes by the size of the smaller repertoire. Richness of each repertoire was evaluated using RTK rarefaction, the Chao1 estimator, and Recon v2.1 estimates of unobserved clonotypes. OLGA was used to compute generation probabilities for all TCRbeta clonotypes that the gDNA method yielded from a handful of donors. Drawn from immuneACCESS, this table holds only the in-frame rearrangements with V and J called that TCRdb kept. Clones are partly lost; checked studies trace under half to an unresolved V gene and leave the rest unexplained. V, J and clone size derive from that table, while D and trimming were established from the DNA sequence. A total of a few million clones appear in this sample, roughly nine tenths of them only once. The top ten clonotypes cover 0.11% to 0.15% of the sample.

Donors were healthy HIV-negative adults with no recently reported acute infections or vaccinations. Every donor was a Caucasian adult living in Nashville, Tennessee, USA. CD4+ T cells were enriched by magnetic negative selection; naive cells were then positively selected on CD45RA, and the negative fraction formed the memory subset. Blood was obtained by leukapheresis, after which PBMCs were separated by Ficoll-Histopaque density gradient centrifugation and cryopreserved in liquid nitrogen vapor phase. Analytical flow cytometry was used to check the purity and quantity of each magnetically sorted T cell population. Each sorted fraction had its genomic DNA isolated and then quantified by UV absorbance on a Nanodrop 2000c.

The specimen sequenced was naive CD4+ T cells sorted from blood. Explained via the paper, the cell subset or site label denotes: CD45RA+ positively selected. This sequence originates from a man between 18 and 35 years old in good health. The chain links TRBV14 with TRBJ1-5, and 9 junctional nucleotides match TRBD1. Read as DNA, the sequence is TGTGCCAGCAGCCGACCTGGGACAGGGCAGCCCCAGCATTTT. Its protein reads: CASSRPGTGQPQHF.